Given below is one T cell receptor beta chain in context. What it binds is unknown. Per the germline V gene, CDR1 is MGHRA and CDR2 is YSYEKL. The V gene lost 2 bases and the J gene lost 7 bases, with 17 bases spanning the gap. This CDR3 has 16 residues. These data come from a study of T cell repertoires in cytomegalovirus infection. Whole-study context: In the study, CMV epitopes included recently identified HLA-C-restricted and well-studied HLA-B-restricted ones. Matching HLA type and CMV infection were both indicated by public TCR beta signatures. Study-wide results and caveats: There were HLA-C-restricted CMV-specific TCR beta clonotypes dominating the ex vivo response. Carriers of CMV plus the relevant HLA were identified by cumulative public TCR beta family frequency.

TCRdb recomputed calls from the reads with MiXCR, one row per CDR3 protein. The data hold about 110,000 distinct CDR3 sequences, with more than 30% observed a single time. This chain connects TRBV4-1 to TRBJ2-2; D is undetermined. The source of this sequence is a human donor in good health (CMV status not recorded). Some clones in this sample may be carry-over from other donors' samples. Here the sequenced sample was CD8+ T cells from cultured PBMCs, taken from culture after CMV antigen stimulation. In DNA, the CDR3 is TGCGCCAGCAGCCAATTAATCCCTACTACGTACGGGGAGCTGTTTTTT. This gives the protein CASSQLIPTTYGELFF.